The 29 T cell receptor beta chains presented below share a single source sample, sequenced in a study of CD8+ T cells in alopecia areata. As for treatment: oral pan-JAK inhibitor, 5-10 mg twice daily. After isolation, RNA underwent reverse transcription to generate cDNA as the sequencing template. The table came from immunoSEQ multiplex PCR; TCRdb's copy has only in-frame clones and leaves some out. This table has a few hundred thousand clones, 30% to 40% appearing once. The input for sequencing was CD4+ T cells sorted from blood, taken at approximately week 31, from a patient treated with tofacitinib. These receptors all come from a human donor with alopecia areata.

A few counts support this clone. This rearrangement joins TRBV7-2 to TRBJ2-3, with 11 bases aligning to TRBD2. The CDR3 has 17 residues. V shed 7 bases, J shed 2 bases, and the junction held 11 bases outside the gene matches. Germline V gene data show CDR1 as SGHTA and CDR2 as FQGNSA. The CDR3 nucleotides are TGTGCCAGCAACCCCTCGACTAGCGGGAAAGCCACAGATACGCAGTATTTT. Its protein product is CASNPSTSGKATDTQYF.

This clone was seen a handful of times. The V gene is TRBV4-1, the J gene TRBJ1-5; no firm D call. Germline values: CDR1 MGHRA, CDR2 YSYEKL. Trimming cost V 0 bases and J 2 bases, with 5 bases left between them. This CDR3 is built from 14 residues. The CDR3 loop reads CASSQESGNQPQHF. The CDR3 DNA sequence: TGCGCCAGCAGCCAAGAGTCCGGCAATCAGCCCCAGCATTTT.

Only one count was recorded for this clone. The genes are TRBV30 and TRBJ1-1, with 7 nucleotides matching TRBD1. V dropped 4 bases and J dropped 5; count of bases not matched to a gene: 10. Germline V gives CDR1 GTSNPN, CDR2 SVGIG (reference sequence). CDR3 length: 14 amino acids. CDR3 bases: TGTGCCTGGACCCGAGGCAGGGGGGGTACTGAAGCTTTCTTT. Its translation is CAWTRGRGGTEAFF.

The chain recombines TRBV7-9 with TRBJ1-5; unclear D gene. With 3 bases removed from V and 2 bases from J, the gap between germline ends came to 11 bases. From germline, CDR1 is SEHNR and CDR2 FQNEAQ (reference sequence). This CDR3 is built from 15 residues. The CDR3 DNA sequence: TGTGCCAGCAGCTTGGGTCGGAGGGGCAATCAGCCCCAGCATTTT. The encoded protein is CASSLGRRGNQPQHF.

This clone was recorded only once. This chain links TRBV25-1 with TRBJ1-1; no clear D. The CDR3 spans 12 residues. V was clipped by 2 bases and J by 4 bases, with 5 bases between them. Germline CDR1 and CDR2: MGHDK and SYGVNS. CDR3 sequence (DNA): TGTGCCAGCAGTGAAGATCCCACTGAAGCTTTCTTT. It translates to CASSEDPTEAFF.

This clone was seen a handful of times. V and J are TRBV9 and TRBJ1-2; D is ambiguous. CDR3 length: 11 residues. Trimming took off 3 bases at V and 8 bases at J, with 8 bases between the two ends. CDR1 is SGDLS, CDR2 YYNGEE, per germline. CDR3 sequence: CASSGVRGYTF. CDR3 nucleotide sequence: TGTGCCAGCAGCGGAGTGCGCGGCTACACCTTC. Using reference TRBV9 and TRBJ1-2 for the parts outside the CDR3, the full variable domain is DSGVTQTPKHLITATGQRVTLRCSPRSGDLSVYWYQQSLDQGLQFLIQYYNGEERAKGNILERFSAQQFPDLHSELNLSSLELGDSALYFCASSGVRGYTFGSGTRLTVV.

V is TRBV18 and J is TRBJ2-6; D remains unclear. CDR1 and CDR2 (germline): KGHSH, LQKENI. V lost 6 bases and J lost 0, with 12 bases in between. The CDR3 spans 16 residues. CDR3 protein: CASSHTVDSGANVLTF. In nucleotides, the CDR3 is TGTGCCAGCTCCCACACAGTGGACTCTGGGGCCAACGTCCTGACTTTC.

The chain employs TRBV4-1 and TRBJ1-4; D is uncertain. The CDR3 runs 14 residues. Trimming took 1 base from V and 8 from J, leaving 11 bases between them. Germline V gene data show CDR1 as MGHRA and CDR2 as YSYEKL. The CDR3: CASSQGHQKEKLFF. DNA for the CDR3: TGCGCCAGCAGCCAAGGCCACCAGAAAGAAAAACTGTTTTTT.

The chain links TRBV7-9 to TRBJ2-3; D perhaps matches TRBD2 (8 bases). CDR1 and CDR2 (germline): SEHNR, FQNEAQ (reference sequence). The V gene lost 4 bases and the J gene lost 5 bases, with 13 bases spanning the gap. The CDR3 is 14 amino acids. In nucleotides, the CDR3 is TGTGCCAGCAGCTCCGGGAGGGGGCAAGATACGCAGTATTTT. Its protein is CASSSGRGQDTQYF.

This chain uses TRBV7-6 with TRBJ1-6; no clear D gene. The ends were cut back, 1 base at V and 9 bases at J, with 16 bases in the middle. The CDR3 extends over 16 amino acids. CDR1 SGHVS and CDR2 FNYEAQ come from the germline V gene. The DNA of the CDR3 is TGTGCCAGCAGCTTAGTGGTCGGTCAAGTGGGTTCACCCCTCCACTTT. Amino acid sequence: CASSLVVGQVGSPLHF.

The chain recombines TRBV19 with TRBJ2-5; perhaps D is TRBD1 or TRBD2 (5 bases each). The CDR3 totals 15 residues. The germline V gene has CDR1 LNHDA and CDR2 SQIVND (reference sequence). V was clipped by 1 base and J by 7 bases, with 16 bases between them. CDR3: CASSIASGHRGTQYF. As DNA, the CDR3 is TGTGCCAGTAGTATAGCATCTGGACATCGGGGGACCCAGTACTTC. Full variable domain (outside the CDR3, taken from reference TRBV19 and TRBJ2-5): DGGITQSPKYLFRKEGQNVTLSCEQNLNHDAMYWYRQDPGQGLRLIYYSQIVNDFQKGDIAEGYSVSREKKESFPLTVTSAQKNPTAFYLCASSIASGHRGTQYFGPGTRLLVL.

V is TRBV30 and J is TRBJ2-2, with a weak D call TRBD1 (5 bases). V was shortened by 4 bases and J by 1 base, with 13 bases between the two germline ends. Germline V lookup: CDR1 GTSNPN, CDR2 SVGIG (reference sequence). The CDR3 has 15 amino acids. The CDR3 reads CAWNGRAKNTGELFF. The CDR3 DNA reads TGTGCCTGGAATGGCAGGGCTAAGAACACCGGGGAGCTGTTTTTT.

The chain combines TRBV10-3 with TRBJ1-1, with D perhaps TRBD1 (5 bases). Germline V gene sequence: CDR1 ENHRY, CDR2 SYGVKD. V was pared by 6 bases and J by 0 bases, with 14 bases between. The CDR3 is made up of 15 amino acids. The CDR3 nucleotides read TGTGCCATCAGGACCGGGACCCATATGAACACTGAAGCTTTCTTT. Translated: CAIRTGTHMNTEAFF.

In its sample, this clone was seen a few times. The chain combines TRBV21-1 with TRBJ2-7; the table's D call of TRBD1 was not tested on the DNA. TRBV21-1 is a listed pseudogene. This CDR3 contains 14 residues. The CDR3 here is CASSKAGLAYEQYF. The CDR3 DNA sequence: TGTGCCAGCAGCAAGGCAGGGTTGGCCTACGAGCAGTACTTC.

This clone was seen a few times. The rearrangement joins TRBV29-1 to TRBJ2-4, with 8 bases aligning to TRBD2. Germline CDR1 reads SQVTM; CDR2 reads ANQGSEA. Losses at the gene ends were 7 bases for V and 4 bases for J; bases not matched to a gene: 6. This CDR3 region has 13 residues. The DNA for the CDR3 is TGCAGCGCTACGGGGGGGCTAAAAAACATTCAGTACTTC. Translating gives CSATGGLKNIQYF. The variable domain in full, with the rest retrieved from reference TRBV29-1 and TRBJ2-4, is SAVISQKPSRDICQRGTSLTIQCQVDSQVTMMFWYRQQPGQSLTLIATANQGSEATYESGFVIDKFPISRPNLTFSTLTVSNMSPEDSSIYLCSATGGLKNIQYFGAGTRLSVL.

This clone was observed once. The V gene is TRBV5-1, the J gene TRBJ1-2; D is unresolved. The CDR3 is 13 residues long. Germline V gene data show CDR1 as SGHRS and CDR2 as YFSETQ. Trimming left V 1 base short and J 8 bases short, with 12 bases between. The CDR3 reads CASSLNAAWGYTF. The CDR3 region has the DNA TGCGCCAGCAGCTTGAATGCAGCTTGGGGCTACACCTTC.

This clone was seen a handful of times. The genes are TRBV5-4 and TRBJ2-3; 10 nucleotides agree with TRBD2. Germline assignment: CDR1 SGHNT and CDR2 YYREEE (reference sequence). The CDR3 extends over 16 amino acids. V gave up 4 bases and J gave up 10 bases; unmatched junction bases: 15. This chain's CDR3 is CASSRSPSGSRQAQYF. CDR3 nucleotide sequence: TGTGCCAGCAGCCGGTCCCCTAGCGGGAGTCGGCAGGCGCAGTATTTT.

The CDR3 bases are TGTGCCTGGAGTGCGCTCGAGGGACCCCCTTTATACACTGAAGCTTTCTTT. This encodes CAWSALEGPPLYTEAFF. The gene calls are TRBV30 and TRBJ1-1; D perhaps matches TRBD1 (5 bases). CDR1 is GTSNPN and CDR2 is SVGIG in the germline V gene (reference sequence). The CDR3 is made up of 17 amino acids. Trimming cost V 1 base and J 3 bases, with 21 bases left between them.

This clone was picked up a small number of times. V and J are TRBV11-2 and TRBJ2-1, with D unresolved. CDR3 size: 15 residues. Trimming pared 5 bases from V and 0 bases from J, leaving 11 bases between. From germline, CDR1 is SGHAT and CDR2 FQNNGV. As DNA, the CDR3 is TGTGCCAGCAGCCAACGGGTTGGCTCCTACAATGAGCAGTTCTTC. Amino acids: CASSQRVGSYNEQFF.

As regards this clone: Other DNA sequences in this sample translate to the same CDR3. The V gene is TRBV5-1, the J gene TRBJ2-7, with D uncertain. V lost 0 bases, J lost 3 bases, and 4 bases lay in between. The germline gives CDR1 SGHRS, CDR2 YFSETQ. The CDR3 sequence is 12 residues long. The CDR3 DNA reads as TGCGCCAGCAGCTTGGTAGGCTACGAGCAGTACTTC. Protein: CASSLVGYEQYF. The complete variable domain, with remaining parts taken from reference TRBV5-1 and TRBJ2-7, reads KAGVTQTPRYLIKTRGQQVTLSCSPISGHRSVSWYQQTPGQGLQFLFEYFSETQRNKGNFPGRFSGRQFSNSRSEMNVSTLELGDSALYLCASSLVGYEQYFGPGTRLTVT.

V gene TRBV19 combines with J gene TRBJ1-5; perhaps TRBD1 as D (5 bases). This CDR3 is 16 amino acids long. Germline V gene lookup returns CDR1 LNHDA and CDR2 SQIVND (reference sequence). V was clipped by 6 bases and J by 2 bases, with 17 bases between them. This CDR3 is CASRPQQGKGNQPQHF. The CDR3 DNA reads as TGTGCCAGTAGACCACAGCAGGGAAAGGGCAATCAGCCCCAGCATTTT.

Written as DNA, the CDR3 is TGCGCCAGCAGCTTGGCTGTGGACAGGGGGCGGTTCACGCACTACGAGCAGTACTTC. As protein: CASSLAVDRGRFTHYEQYF. The chain employs TRBV5-1 and TRBJ2-7; 11 bases agree with TRBD1. V dropped 0 bases and J dropped 3; count of bases not matched to a gene: 14. Per the germline V gene, CDR1 is SGHRS and CDR2 is YFSETQ. The CDR3 length is 19 residues. The full variable domain, completed using reference TRBV5-1 and TRBJ2-7, is KAGVTQTPRYLIKTRGQQVTLSCSPISGHRSVSWYQQTPGQGLQFLFEYFSETQRNKGNFPGRFSGRQFSNSRSEMNVSTLELGDSALYLCASSLAVDRGRFTHYEQYFGPGTRLTVT.

This clone was recorded a few times. The chain employs TRBV5-1 and TRBJ1-1; the D is unclear. The V gene's germline CDR1 is SGHRS and CDR2 YFSETQ. The CDR3 length is 14 residues. Trimming left V 3 bases short and J 0 bases short, with 9 bases between. The CDR3 nucleotides are TGCGCCAGCAGCTCCTCTGGGGTGAACACTGAAGCTTTCTTT. Translating gives CASSSSGVNTEAFF.

CDR3 region: CASSLLRGYEQYF. DNA for the CDR3: TGCGCCAGCAGCCTGCTACGGGGATACGAGCAGTACTTC. The genes are TRBV5-1 and TRBJ2-7; D may be TRBD2 (5 bases). With 4 bases removed from V and 4 bases from J, the gap between germline ends came to 12 bases. The germline CDR1 and CDR2 sequences are SGHRS and YFSETQ. This CDR3 has 13 amino acids.

This clone was detected a few times. J is TRBJ1-5 and V is TRBV30; D perhaps matches TRBD1 (5 bases). Between the trimmed V and J ends, which lost 2 bases and 7 bases, there was a span of 9 bases. Per germline, CDR1 GTSNPN and CDR2 SVGIG (reference sequence). The CDR3 runs 12 residues. CDR3 sequence: CAWSREGQPQHF. In nucleotides, the CDR3 is TGTGCCTGGAGTAGGGAGGGGCAGCCCCAGCATTTT.

The V and J genes are TRBV4-1 and TRBJ2-7; D may be TRBD1 or TRBD2 (6 bases each). Trimming stripped 1 base from V and 0 bases from J, with 10 bases between. CDR1 and CDR2 from the germline V gene are MGHRA and YSYEKL. CDR3 length: 15 residues. The CDR3 loop is CASSQVGGFSYEQYF. CDR3 coding DNA: TGCGCCAGCAGCCAAGTAGGGGGGTTCTCCTACGAGCAGTACTTC.

This clone was seen a few times. V is TRBV5-1 and J is TRBJ2-5; 9 bases map to TRBD1. The CDR3 covers 14 residues. Trimming cost V 4 bases and J 4 bases; bases outside gene matches: 5. Germline CDR1 is SGHRS and CDR2 is YFSETQ. The CDR3 DNA reads as TGCGCCAGCAGCCCGGGACAGGGAAGAGAGACCCAGTACTTC. Translated, it gives CASSPGQGRETQYF.

The gene calls are TRBV2 and TRBJ2-1, with a weak D call TRBD2 (5 bases). This CDR3 has 12 residues. CDR1 SNHLY and CDR2 FYNNEI come from the germline V gene. The V and J ends lost 7 bases and 9 bases respectively, with 13 bases between them. For the CDR3, the DNA is TGTGCCAGCAAGCTACTAGGGTCTGAGCAGTTCTTC. This translates into CASKLLGSEQFF.

This clone was picked up a small number of times. The chain couples TRBV2 to TRBJ2-7, with D perhaps TRBD1 (6 bases). Germline CDR1 SNHLY, CDR2 FYNNEI. Trimming removed 6 bases at V and 1 base at J, with 10 bases between. CDR3 length equals 13 residues. The CDR3 region has the DNA TGTGCCAGCAGGGACAGTTATTCCTACGAGCAGTACTTC. Protein sequence: CASRDSYSYEQYF. The variable domain in full, with the rest retrieved from reference TRBV2 and TRBJ2-7, is EPEVTQTPSHQVTQMGQEVILRCVPISNHLYFYWYRQILGQKVEFLVSFYNNEISEKSEIFDDQFSVERPDGSNFTLKIRSTKLEDSAMYFCASRDSYSYEQYFGPGTRLTVT.